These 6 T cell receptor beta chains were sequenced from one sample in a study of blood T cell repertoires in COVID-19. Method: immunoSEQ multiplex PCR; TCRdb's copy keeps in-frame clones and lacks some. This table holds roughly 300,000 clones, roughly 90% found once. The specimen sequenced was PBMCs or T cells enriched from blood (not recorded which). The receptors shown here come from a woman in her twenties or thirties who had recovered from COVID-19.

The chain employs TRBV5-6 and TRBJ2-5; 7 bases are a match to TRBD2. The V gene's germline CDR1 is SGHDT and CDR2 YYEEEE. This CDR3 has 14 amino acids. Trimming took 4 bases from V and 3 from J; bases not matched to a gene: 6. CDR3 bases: TGTGCCAGCAGCAAACTAGCGCCCGAAGAGACCCAGTACTTC. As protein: CASSKLAPEETQYF.

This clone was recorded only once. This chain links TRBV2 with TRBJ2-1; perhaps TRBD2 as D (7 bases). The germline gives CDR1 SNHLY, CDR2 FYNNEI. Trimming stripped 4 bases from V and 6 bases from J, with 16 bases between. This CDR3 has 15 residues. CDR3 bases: TGTGCCAGCAGTGCACGGGGGGCCGTACCCAATGAGCAGTTCTTC. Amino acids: CASSARGAVPNEQFF.

The CDR3 reads CASSVQGMRETQYF. The CDR3 DNA sequence: TGTGCCAGCAGCGTCCAGGGGATGCGGGAGACCCAGTACTTC. The rearrangement uses TRBV9 and TRBJ2-5; D possibly corresponds to TRBD1 (6 bases). The CDR3 covers 14 residues. The V gene's germline CDR1 is SGDLS and CDR2 YYNGEE. V lost 2 bases and J lost 5, with 13 bases in between.

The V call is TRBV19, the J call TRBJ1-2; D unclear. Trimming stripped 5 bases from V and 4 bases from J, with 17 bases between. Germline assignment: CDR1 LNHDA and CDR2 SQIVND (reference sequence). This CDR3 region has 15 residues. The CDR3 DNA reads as TGTGCCAGTAGTTCGAAGAGCCATCAACCCTATGGCTACACCTTC. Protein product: CASSSKSHQPYGYTF.

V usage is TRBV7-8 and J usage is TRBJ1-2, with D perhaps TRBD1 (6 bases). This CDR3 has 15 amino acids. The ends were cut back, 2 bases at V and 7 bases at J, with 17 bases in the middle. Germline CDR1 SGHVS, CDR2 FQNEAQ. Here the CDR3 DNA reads TGTGCCAGCAGCTTAACCCCGGGCGTCAGGGGTGGCTACACCTTC. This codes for CASSLTPGVRGGYTF.

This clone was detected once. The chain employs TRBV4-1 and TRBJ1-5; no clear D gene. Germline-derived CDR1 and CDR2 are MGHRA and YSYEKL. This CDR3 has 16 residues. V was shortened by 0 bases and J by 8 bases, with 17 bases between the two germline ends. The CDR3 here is CASSQDRGIREEPQHF. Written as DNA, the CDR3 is TGCGCCAGCAGCCAAGATAGAGGGATAAGGGAGGAGCCCCAGCATTTT.